This TCR beta chain was documented in a study of a mutant IDH1 vaccine in newly diagnosed glioma. About the study: Treated patients showed a male proportion of around 62%, a female proportion of 37.5%, and a mean age of about 44 years.

TCRdb's table, derived via immunoSEQ multiplex PCR, lists solely in-frame clones and lacks some. The sample records approximately 50,000 clones, roughly nine tenths being singletons. The time point: week 35, safety follow-up. The study gave 300 ug of mutant IDH1 20-mer peptide per vaccine dose, with topical imiquimod. On this clone: Its antigen is currently unknown.

Points from the study as a whole: Pseudoprogression appeared independent of alterations in top peripheral clonotypes. There were vaccine-induced immune responses in roughly 93% of the patients.

Germline V gene data show CDR1 as SGHTA and CDR2 as FQGNSA. This CDR3 is 12 amino acids long. V shed 4 bases and J shed 9 bases, with 10 bases lying between them. The specimen was PBMCs, collected from a glioma patient whose treatment included an IDH1 peptide vaccine. The source is a man aged 35 to 55 with glioma. The chain combines TRBV7-2 with TRBJ2-1; D gene uncertain. CDR3 bases: TGTGCCAGCAGCTCCCTCCGGGTTGAGCAGTTCTTC. Protein product: CASSSLRVEQFF. The complete variable domain, with remaining parts taken from reference TRBV7-2 and TRBJ2-1, reads GAGVSQSPSNKVTEKGKDVELRCDPISGHTALYWYRQSLGQGLEFLIYFQGNSAPDKSGLPSDRFSAERTGGSVSTLTIQRTQQEDSAVYLCASSSLRVEQFFGPGTRLTVL.